Given below is one T cell receptor beta chain in context. Trimming cost V 4 bases and J 4 bases; bases outside gene matches: 2. CDR1 and CDR2 (germline): SNHLY, FYNNEI. CDR3 length: 13 residues. Measured with immunoSEQ multiplex PCR; TCRdb has only the in-frame clones, and not every one. The sample has around 35,000 clones, nearly 95% seen once; the top ten hold about 0.4%. These data belong to a study of T cell changes during pregnancy in multiple sclerosis. This rearrangement joins TRBV2 to TRBJ1-2; 8 nucleotides line up with TRBD1. Sequencing was performed on CD4+ T cells from peripheral blood mononuclear cells, taken in the third trimester of pregnancy. The clonotype comes from a female donor in good health, enrolled as a control in a pregnancy study. As DNA, the CDR3 is TGTGCCAGCAGTGTCCAGGGGGCCTATGGCTACACCTTC. This sequence encodes CASSVQGAYGYTF.